This TCR beta chain was found in a study of CDR3 diversity in severe acne. Trimming removed 7 bases at V and 4 bases at J, with 6 bases between. Germline V CDR1 and CDR2: KGHDR, SFDVKD. The CDR3 sequence is 11 residues long. This clonotype was picked up many times. TCRdb redid the calling of the PCR reads with MiXCR, one entry per CDR3 protein. The sample shows almost 85,000 distinct CDR3 sequences, under 60% of them seen only once. The chain employs TRBV24-1 and TRBJ1-1; maybe TRBD1 (6 bases). This TCR came from a male donor in good health, without acne. The sample taken for sequencing was blood. The CDR3: CATSRGTEAFF. CDR3 in DNA: TGTGCCACCAGCAGGGGCACTGAAGCTTTCTTT.